Sequencing of this TCR beta chain was carried out in a study of blood T cell repertoires in COVID-19. Across the study: Acute and convalescent COVID-19 specimens originated in the United States, Italy and Spain. The cDNA or gDNA used as material had been derived from T cells, B-cell-depleted T cells, or PBMCs.

Per the original data handling: Counts of nucleated cells, estimated from reference gene primer amplification, were obtained. The repertoire was sequenced with immunoSEQ multiplex PCR; TCRdb's copy has only in-frame clones and lacks some. That table gives V, J and clone size, and the DNA gave D and trimming. The sample shows roughly 180,000 clones, more than 85% of them seen only once. Per the germline V gene, CDR1 is LNHDA and CDR2 is SQIVND (reference sequence). V lost 6 bases, J lost 6 bases, and 15 bases lay in between. CDR3 length equals 14 residues. V usage is TRBV19 and J usage is TRBJ1-5, with D tentatively TRBD1 (6 bases). The TCR was taken from a woman aged 30 to 39 with active or convalescent COVID-19. The sequenced material came from peripheral blood. The CDR3 here is CASRGGGRGQPQHF. For the CDR3, the DNA is TGTGCCAGTAGAGGTGGGGGCAGAGGTCAGCCCCAGCATTTT.